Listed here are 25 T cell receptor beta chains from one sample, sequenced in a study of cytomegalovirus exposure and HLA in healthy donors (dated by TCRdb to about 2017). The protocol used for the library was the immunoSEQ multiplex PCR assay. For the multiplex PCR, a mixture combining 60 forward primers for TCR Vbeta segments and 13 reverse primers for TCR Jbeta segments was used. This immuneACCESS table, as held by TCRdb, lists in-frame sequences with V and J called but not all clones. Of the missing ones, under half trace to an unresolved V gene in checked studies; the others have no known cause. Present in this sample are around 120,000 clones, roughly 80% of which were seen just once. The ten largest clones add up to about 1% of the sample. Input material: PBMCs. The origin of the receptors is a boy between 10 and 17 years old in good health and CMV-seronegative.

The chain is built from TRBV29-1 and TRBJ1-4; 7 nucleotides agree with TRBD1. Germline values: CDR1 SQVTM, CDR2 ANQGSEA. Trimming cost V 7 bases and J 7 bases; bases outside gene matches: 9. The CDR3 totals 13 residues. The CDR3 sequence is CSALQGYGEKLFF. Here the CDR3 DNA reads TGCAGCGCGTTACAGGGGTACGGTGAAAAACTGTTTTTT.

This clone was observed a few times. The DNA of the CDR3 is TGTGCCTGTGCCGGGACTAGTAGGGAGACCCAGTACTTC. Translating it yields CACAGTSRETQYF. The chain joins TRBV30 to TRBJ2-5, with 8 bases fitting TRBD2. The CDR3 covers 13 residues. V was clipped by 6 bases and J by 5 bases; unmatched bases: 8. Germline V gene data show CDR1 as GTSNPN and CDR2 as SVGIG (reference sequence).

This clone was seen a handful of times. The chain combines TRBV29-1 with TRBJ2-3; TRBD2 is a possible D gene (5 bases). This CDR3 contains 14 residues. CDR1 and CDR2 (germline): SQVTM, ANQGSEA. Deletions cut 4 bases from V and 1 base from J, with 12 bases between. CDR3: CSVGVEDRTDTQYF. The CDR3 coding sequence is TGCAGCGTTGGGGTGGAGGACCGCACAGATACGCAGTATTTT.

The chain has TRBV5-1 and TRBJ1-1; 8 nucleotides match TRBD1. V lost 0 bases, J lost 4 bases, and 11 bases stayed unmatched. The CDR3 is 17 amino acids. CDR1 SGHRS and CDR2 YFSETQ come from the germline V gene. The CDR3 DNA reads TGCGCCAGCAGCTTGGGACAGGGGCCCCTTGTGATCACTGAAGCTTTCTTT. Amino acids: CASSLGQGPLVITEAFF. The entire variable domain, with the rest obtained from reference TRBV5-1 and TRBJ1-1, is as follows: KAGVTQTPRYLIKTRGQQVTLSCSPISGHRSVSWYQQTPGQGLQFLFEYFSETQRNKGNFPGRFSGRQFSNSRSEMNVSTLELGDSALYLCASSLGQGPLVITEAFFGQGTRLTVV.

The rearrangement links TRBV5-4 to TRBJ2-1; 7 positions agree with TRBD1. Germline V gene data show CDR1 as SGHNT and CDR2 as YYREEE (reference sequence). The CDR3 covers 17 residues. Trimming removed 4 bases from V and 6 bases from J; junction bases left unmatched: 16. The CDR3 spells CASSLRQKPGQTNEQFF. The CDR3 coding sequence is TGTGCCAGCAGCCTCAGACAGAAGCCGGGACAGACCAATGAGCAGTTCTTC. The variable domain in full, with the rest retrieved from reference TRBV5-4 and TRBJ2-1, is ETGVTQSPTHLIKTRGQQVTLRCSSQSGHNTVSWYQQALGQGPQFIFQYYREEENGRGNFPPRFSGLQFPNYSSELNVNALELDDSALYLCASSLRQKPGQTNEQFFGPGTRLTVL.

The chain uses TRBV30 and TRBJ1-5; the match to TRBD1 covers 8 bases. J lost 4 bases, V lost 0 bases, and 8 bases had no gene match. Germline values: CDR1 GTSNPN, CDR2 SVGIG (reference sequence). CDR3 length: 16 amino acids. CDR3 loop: CAWSVLKTGENQPQHF. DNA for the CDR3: TGTGCCTGGAGTGTACTTAAGACAGGGGAAAATCAGCCCCAGCATTTT.

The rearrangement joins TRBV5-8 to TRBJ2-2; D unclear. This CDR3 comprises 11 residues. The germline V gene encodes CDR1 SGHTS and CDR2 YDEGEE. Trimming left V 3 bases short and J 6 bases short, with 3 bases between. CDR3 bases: TGTGCCAGCAGCTCCGCCGGGGAGCTGTTTTTT. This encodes CASSSAGELFF.

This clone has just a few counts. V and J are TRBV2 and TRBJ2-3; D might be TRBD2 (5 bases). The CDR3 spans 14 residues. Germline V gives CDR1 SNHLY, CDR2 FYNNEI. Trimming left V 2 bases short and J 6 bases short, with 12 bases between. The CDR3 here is CASSEPRRGDTQYF. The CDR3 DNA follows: TGTGCCAGCAGTGAACCCAGGCGCGGGGATACGCAGTATTTT.

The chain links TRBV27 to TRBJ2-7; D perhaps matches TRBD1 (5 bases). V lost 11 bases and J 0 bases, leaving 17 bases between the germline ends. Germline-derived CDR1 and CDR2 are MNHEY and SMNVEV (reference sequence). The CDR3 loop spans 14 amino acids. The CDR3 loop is CASRKGLSSYEQYF. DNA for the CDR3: TGTGCCTCCAGGAAGGGGCTGAGCTCCTACGAGCAGTACTTC.

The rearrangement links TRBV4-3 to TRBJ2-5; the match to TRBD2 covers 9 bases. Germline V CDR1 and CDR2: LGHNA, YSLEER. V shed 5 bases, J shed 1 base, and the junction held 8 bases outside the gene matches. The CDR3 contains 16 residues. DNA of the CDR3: TGCGCCAGCAGCGTGGCTCTAGCGGGGTTCCAAGAGACCCAGTACTTC. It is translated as CASSVALAGFQETQYF.

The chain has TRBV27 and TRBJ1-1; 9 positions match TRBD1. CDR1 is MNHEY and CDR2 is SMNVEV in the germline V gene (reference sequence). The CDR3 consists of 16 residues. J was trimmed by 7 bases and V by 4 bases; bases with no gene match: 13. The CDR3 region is CASSSTPGTGNDEAFF. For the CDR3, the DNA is TGTGCCAGCAGTTCCACCCCGGGGACAGGGAACGATGAAGCTTTCTTT.

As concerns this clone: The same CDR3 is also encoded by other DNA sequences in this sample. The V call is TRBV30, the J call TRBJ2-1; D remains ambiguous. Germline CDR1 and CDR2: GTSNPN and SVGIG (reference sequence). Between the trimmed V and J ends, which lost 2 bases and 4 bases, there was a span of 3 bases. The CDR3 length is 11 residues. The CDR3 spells CAWSHYNEQFF. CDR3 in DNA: TGTGCCTGGAGTCATTACAATGAGCAGTTCTTC. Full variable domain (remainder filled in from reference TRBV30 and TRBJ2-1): SQTIHQWPATLVQPVGSPLSLECTVEGTSNPNLYWYRQAAGRGLQLLFYSVGIGQISSEVPQNLSASRPQDRQFILSSKKLLLSDSGFYLCAWSHYNEQFFGPGTRLTVL.

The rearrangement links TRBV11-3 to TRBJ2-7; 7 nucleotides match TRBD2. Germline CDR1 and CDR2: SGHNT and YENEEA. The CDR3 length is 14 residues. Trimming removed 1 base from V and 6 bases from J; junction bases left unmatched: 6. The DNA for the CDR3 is TGTGCCAGCAGCTTAGTTCGCGGGAGTCCCGAGCAGTACTTC. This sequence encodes CASSLVRGSPEQYF. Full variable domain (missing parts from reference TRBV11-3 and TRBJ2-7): EAGVVQSPRYKIIEKKQPVAFWCNPISGHNTLYWYLQNLGQGPELLIRYENEEAVDDSQLPKDRFSAERLKGVDSTLKIQPAELGDSAVYLCASSLVRGSPEQYFGPGTRLTVT.

CDR3 protein: CASTPGRGTEAFF. The CDR3 DNA reads as TGTGCCAGCACCCCAGGGCGGGGGACTGAAGCTTTCTTT. V is TRBV25-1 and J is TRBJ1-1, with a tentative D call TRBD1 (5 bases). The length of the CDR3 is 13 residues. The V end lost 7 bases, the J end lost 5 bases, and 14 bases lay between the germline ends. Germline V gives CDR1 MGHDK, CDR2 SYGVNS. Using reference TRBV25-1 and TRBJ1-1 for the parts outside the CDR3, the full variable domain is EADIYQTPRYLVIGTGKKITLECSQTMGHDKMYWYQQDPGMELHLIHYSYGVNSTEKGDLSSESTVSRIRTEHFPLTLESARPSHTSQYLCASTPGRGTEAFFGQGTRLTVV.

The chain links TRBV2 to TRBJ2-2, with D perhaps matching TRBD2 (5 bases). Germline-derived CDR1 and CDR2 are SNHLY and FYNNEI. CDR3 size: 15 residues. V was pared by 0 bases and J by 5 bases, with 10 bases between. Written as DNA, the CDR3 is TGTGCCAGCAGTGAAGCGCTCCAGCGGACCGGGGAGCTGTTTTTT. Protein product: CASSEALQRTGELFF. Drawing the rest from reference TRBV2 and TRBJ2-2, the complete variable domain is EPEVTQTPSHQVTQMGQEVILRCVPISNHLYFYWYRQILGQKVEFLVSFYNNEISEKSEIFDDQFSVERPDGSNFTLKIRSTKLEDSAMYFCASSEALQRTGELFFGEGSRLTVL.

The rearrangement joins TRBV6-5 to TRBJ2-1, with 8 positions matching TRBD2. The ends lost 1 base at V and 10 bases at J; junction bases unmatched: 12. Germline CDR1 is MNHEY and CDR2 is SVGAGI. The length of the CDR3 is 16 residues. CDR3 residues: CASSYLRGDWPQEQFF. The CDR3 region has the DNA TGTGCCAGCAGTTACTTGCGGGGGGATTGGCCCCAGGAGCAGTTCTTC.

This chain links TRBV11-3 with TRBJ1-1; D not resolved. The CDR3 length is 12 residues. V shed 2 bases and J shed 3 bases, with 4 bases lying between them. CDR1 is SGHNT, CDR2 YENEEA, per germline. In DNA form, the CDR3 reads TGTGCCAGCAGCTTATATGACACTGAAGCTTTCTTT. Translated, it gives CASSLYDTEAFF. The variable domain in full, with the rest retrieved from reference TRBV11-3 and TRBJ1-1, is EAGVVQSPRYKIIEKKQPVAFWCNPISGHNTLYWYLQNLGQGPELLIRYENEEAVDDSQLPKDRFSAERLKGVDSTLKIQPAELGDSAVYLCASSLYDTEAFFGQGTRLTVV.

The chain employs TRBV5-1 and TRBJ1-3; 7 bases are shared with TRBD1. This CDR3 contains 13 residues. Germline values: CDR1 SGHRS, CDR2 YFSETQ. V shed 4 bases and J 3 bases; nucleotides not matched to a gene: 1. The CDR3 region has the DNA TGCGCCAGCAGCAGACAGGGTGGAAACACCATATATTTT. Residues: CASSRQGGNTIYF.

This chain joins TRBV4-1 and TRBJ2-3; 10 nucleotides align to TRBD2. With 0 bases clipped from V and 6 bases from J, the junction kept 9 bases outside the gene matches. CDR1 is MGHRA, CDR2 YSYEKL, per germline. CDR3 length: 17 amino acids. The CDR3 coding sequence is TGCGCCAGCAGCCAAGATCCTAGCGGGAGTGGTACCGATACGCAGTATTTT. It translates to CASSQDPSGSGTDTQYF.

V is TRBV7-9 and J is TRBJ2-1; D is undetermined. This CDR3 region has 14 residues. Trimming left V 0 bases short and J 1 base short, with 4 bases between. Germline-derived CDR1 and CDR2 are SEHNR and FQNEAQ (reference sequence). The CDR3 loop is CASSLAASYNEQFF. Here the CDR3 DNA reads TGTGCCAGCAGCTTAGCGGCTTCCTACAATGAGCAGTTCTTC.

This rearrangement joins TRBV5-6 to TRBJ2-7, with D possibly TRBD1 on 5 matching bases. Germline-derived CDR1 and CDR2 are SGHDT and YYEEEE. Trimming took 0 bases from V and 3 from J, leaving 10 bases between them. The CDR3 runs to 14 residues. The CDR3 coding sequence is TGTGCCAGCAGCTTGGGAACCCAGGGCTACGAGCAGTACTTC. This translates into CASSLGTQGYEQYF.

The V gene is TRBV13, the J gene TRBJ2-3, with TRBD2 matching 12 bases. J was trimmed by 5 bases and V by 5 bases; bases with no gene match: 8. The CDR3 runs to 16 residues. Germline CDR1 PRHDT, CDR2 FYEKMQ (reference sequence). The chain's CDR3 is CASSGRTSGGQDTQYF. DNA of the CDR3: TGTGCCAGCAGCGGACGTACTAGCGGGGGGCAAGATACGCAGTATTTT.

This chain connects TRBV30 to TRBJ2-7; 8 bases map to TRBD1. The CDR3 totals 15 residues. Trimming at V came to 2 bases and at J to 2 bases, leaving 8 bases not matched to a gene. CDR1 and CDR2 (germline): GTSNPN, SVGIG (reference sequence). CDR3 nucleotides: TGTGCCTGGAGTCCAAGGGCCAGGGGGCCCTACGAGCAGTACTTC. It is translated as CAWSPRARGPYEQYF.

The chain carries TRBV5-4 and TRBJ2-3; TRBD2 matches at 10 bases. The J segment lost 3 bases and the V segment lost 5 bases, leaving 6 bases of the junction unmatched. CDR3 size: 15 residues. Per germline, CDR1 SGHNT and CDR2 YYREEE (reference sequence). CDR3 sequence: CASSPPGLATDTQYF. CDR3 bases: TGTGCCAGCAGTCCTCCGGGACTAGCGACAGATACGCAGTATTTT.

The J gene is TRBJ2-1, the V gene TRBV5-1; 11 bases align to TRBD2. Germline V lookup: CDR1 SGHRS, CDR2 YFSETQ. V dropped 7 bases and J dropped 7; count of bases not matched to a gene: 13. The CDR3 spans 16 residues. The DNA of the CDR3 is TGCGCCAGCGGTGGGACTAGCGGCCGTCCAGGGAATGAGCAGTTCTTC. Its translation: CASGGTSGRPGNEQFF.